This TCR beta chain emerged from a study of blood T cell repertoires in COVID-19. Study at large: Acute-phase and convalescent COVID-19 samples originated in the United States, Italy and Spain. PBMCs, B-cell-depleted T cells, or T cells were the source of the cDNA or gDNA that made up the material.

Original handling: Reference gene primers were amplified, and this amplification served to estimate nucleated cell counts. TCRdb keeps only in-frame clones here, not all; method: immunoSEQ multiplex PCR. V and J calls plus clone size are reproduced from that table; the DNA served to infer D and trimming. This sample has fewer than 500,000 clones, with 75% to 90% found just once. After removal of 4 bases from V and 4 bases from J, the junction contained 15 bases not matched to a gene. Germline values: CDR1 MGHRA, CDR2 YSYEKL. The CDR3 covers 19 residues. This chain links TRBV4-1 with TRBJ2-1; 11 nucleotides align to TRBD2. The material sequenced was peripheral blood. The TCR sequence derives from a woman under 40 with acute or convalescent COVID-19. The DNA of the CDR3 is TGCGCCAGCAGCCCAAACCCTCGGGCTTTAGCGGGGGGGTACAATGAGCAGTTCTTC. It yields the protein CASSPNPRALAGGYNEQFF.